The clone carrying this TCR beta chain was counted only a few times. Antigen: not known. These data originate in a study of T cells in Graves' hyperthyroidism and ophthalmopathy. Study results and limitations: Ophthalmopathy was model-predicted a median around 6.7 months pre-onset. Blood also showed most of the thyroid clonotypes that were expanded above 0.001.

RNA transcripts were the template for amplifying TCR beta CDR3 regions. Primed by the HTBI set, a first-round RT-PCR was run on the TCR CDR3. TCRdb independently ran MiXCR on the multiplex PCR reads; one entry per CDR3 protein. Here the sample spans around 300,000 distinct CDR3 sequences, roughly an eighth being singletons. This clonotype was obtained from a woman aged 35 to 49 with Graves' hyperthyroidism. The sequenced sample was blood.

The CDR3 reads CASRQTGGVDEQYF. The CDR3, as DNA: TGTGCCAGCAGGCAAACAGGGGGCGTCGACGAGCAGTACTTC. The chain carries TRBV27 and TRBJ2-7, with TRBD1 matching over 9 bases. The CDR3 totals 14 residues. V lost 6 bases to trimming and J lost 5 bases; unmatched junction nucleotides: 8. CDR1 MNHEY and CDR2 SMNVEV come from the germline V gene (reference sequence).